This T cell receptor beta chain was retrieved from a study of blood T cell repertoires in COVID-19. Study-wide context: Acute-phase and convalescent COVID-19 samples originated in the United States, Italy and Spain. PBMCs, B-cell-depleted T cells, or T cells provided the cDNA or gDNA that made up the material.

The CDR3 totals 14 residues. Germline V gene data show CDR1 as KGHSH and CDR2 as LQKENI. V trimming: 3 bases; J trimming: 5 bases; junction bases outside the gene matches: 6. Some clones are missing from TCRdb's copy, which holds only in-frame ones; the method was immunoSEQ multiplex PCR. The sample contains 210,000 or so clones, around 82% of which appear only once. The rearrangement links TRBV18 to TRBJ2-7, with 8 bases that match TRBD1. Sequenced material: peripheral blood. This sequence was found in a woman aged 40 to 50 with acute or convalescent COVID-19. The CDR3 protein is CASSPGQGRDEQYF. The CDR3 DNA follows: TGTGCCAGCTCACCCGGACAGGGTCGGGACGAGCAGTACTTC.